This passage covers 22 T cell receptor beta chains from one sample sequenced in a study of chemoradiotherapy in HPV16-positive cancers. TCRdb's table, derived via immunoSEQ multiplex PCR, lists solely in-frame clones and lacks some. In the table there are some 11,000 clones, around 90% of which are singletons. This sample comprised blood, obtained from a patient who underwent chemoradiotherapy. All receptors come from a human donor with HPV-associated anogenital cancer.

This clone was counted a single time. DNA for the CDR3: TGTGCCAGCAGCTTGCAGAGTGGCGTGCCTTACACAGATACGCAGTATTTT. It is translated as CASSLQSGVPYTDTQYF. V and J are TRBV11-2 and TRBJ2-3; D ambiguous. CDR3 size: 17 residues. V lost 3 bases, J lost 2 bases, and 18 bases lay in between. CDR1 is SGHAT and CDR2 is FQNNGV in the germline V gene.

V gene TRBV18 combines with J gene TRBJ1-5; a weak D match, TRBD1 (6 bases). V lost 2 bases, J lost 8 bases, and 10 bases lay in between. The CDR3 has 13 amino acids. Germline CDR1 is KGHSH and CDR2 is LQKENI. CDR3 bases: TGTGCCAGCTCACCAGGGGGCTTGAAGCCCCAGCATTTT. Protein product: CASSPGGLKPQHF.

The gene calls are TRBV7-2 and TRBJ2-3, with 14 bases aligning to TRBD2. V trimming: 5 bases; J trimming: 10 bases; junction bases outside the gene matches: 8. The CDR3 consists of 15 residues. Germline V gene sequence: CDR1 SGHTA, CDR2 FQGNSA. DNA of the CDR3: TGTGCCAGCAGCCCCTTGACTAGCGGGGGGGGGCCGCAGTATTTT. Translating it yields CASSPLTSGGGPQYF.

The chain couples TRBV5-1 to TRBJ1-1, with D tentatively TRBD1 (5 bases). The CDR3 is 14 amino acids. The germline gives CDR1 SGHRS, CDR2 YFSETQ. Trimming left V 4 bases short and J 9 bases short, with 19 bases between. The CDR3 region has the DNA TGCGCCAGCAGCCCTAGCAGGGTGGTCGATAAAGCTTTCTTT. Its translation is CASSPSRVVDKAFF. Looking up the rest from reference TRBV5-1 and TRBJ1-1 gives the full variable domain: KAGVTQTPRYLIKTRGQQVTLSCSPISGHRSVSWYQQTPGQGLQFLFEYFSETQRNKGNFPGRFSGRQFSNSRSEMNVSTLELGDSALYLCASSPSRVVDKAFFGQGTRLTVV.

The chain has TRBV5-4 and TRBJ2-4; no clear D. V was trimmed by 0 bases and J by 0 bases, leaving 4 bases between them. The CDR3 consists of 14 residues. CDR1 and CDR2 from the germline V gene are SGHNT and YYREEE (reference sequence). The chain's CDR3 is CASSLGLAKNIQYF. As DNA, the CDR3 is TGTGCCAGCAGCTTGGGACTAGCCAAAAACATTCAGTACTTC.

The rearrangement links TRBV29-1 to TRBJ2-3; 7 nucleotides agree with TRBD1. Germline V gene sequence: CDR1 SQVTM, CDR2 ANQGSEA. The CDR3 runs 15 residues. Trimming removed 4 bases from V and 0 bases from J; junction bases left unmatched: 7. The CDR3 loop is CSVGDPGQSTDTQYF. Written as DNA, the CDR3 is TGCAGCGTTGGCGACCCGGGACAGAGCACAGATACGCAGTATTTT.

The chain uses TRBV6-6 and TRBJ1-3; 9 positions match TRBD1. After removal of 6 bases from V and 2 bases from J, the junction contained 5 bases not matched to a gene. The CDR3 is made up of 15 amino acids. The germline V gene has CDR1 MNHNY and CDR2 SVGAGI (reference sequence). CDR3 in amino acids: CASRSRQGAGNTIYF. CDR3 nucleotides: TGTGCCAGCAGATCTAGACAGGGGGCTGGAAACACCATATATTTT.

This chain connects TRBV6-5 to TRBJ2-5; D gene ambiguous. The CDR3 loop spans 15 amino acids. V was clipped by 4 bases and J by 1 base, with 13 bases between them. CDR1 MNHEY and CDR2 SVGAGI come from the germline V gene. The DNA for the CDR3 is TGTGCCAGCAGTTTCGGACGAACCATCCAAGAGACCCAGTACTTC. This sequence encodes CASSFGRTIQETQYF.

The rearrangement links TRBV29-1 to TRBJ1-1; TRBD1 is a possible D gene (5 bases). Trimming took 7 bases from V and 0 from J, leaving 24 bases between them. Germline V gene sequence: CDR1 SQVTM, CDR2 ANQGSEA. The CDR3 is 17 amino acids. CDR3 bases: TGCAGCGCCAAGGGACGTATCCGAAGCTTCATGAACACTGAAGCTTTCTTT. It specifies CSAKGRIRSFMNTEAFF.

The chain carries TRBV7-9 and TRBJ1-2, with D tentatively TRBD1 (5 bases). Trimming left V 5 bases short and J 0 bases short, with 16 bases between. The CDR3 runs 16 residues. Germline V gene lookup returns CDR1 SEHNR and CDR2 FQNEAQ (reference sequence). The CDR3: CASSPDGAQANYGYTF. The CDR3 coding sequence is TGTGCCAGCAGCCCAGATGGGGCACAAGCTAACTATGGCTACACCTTC.

The chain carries TRBV5-5 and TRBJ2-1; D gene unclear. This CDR3 is built from 13 residues. V shed 2 bases and J shed 5 bases, with 8 bases lying between them. Germline lookup yields CDR1 SGHKS and CDR2 YYEKEE (reference sequence). CDR3 nucleotides: TGTGCCAGCAGCTTTGACGATGACAATGAGCAGTTCTTC. Amino acid sequence: CASSFDDDNEQFF.

This clone came up once. The V gene is TRBV30, the J gene TRBJ2-1; D might be TRBD1 (6 bases). The length of the CDR3 is 15 residues. The germline V gene encodes CDR1 GTSNPN and CDR2 SVGIG (reference sequence). V gave up 5 bases and J gave up 9 bases, with 23 bases separating them. CDR3 region: CAWEWNRVQGSEQFF. CDR3 bases: TGTGCCTGGGAATGGAACAGGGTCCAAGGTTCTGAGCAGTTCTTC.

This sequence joins TRBV5-6 and TRBJ2-1, with D perhaps TRBD2 (6 bases). The V end was cut by 2 bases, the J end by 6 bases, with 18 bases between. The CDR3 is 16 amino acids. Germline V gene data show CDR1 as SGHDT and CDR2 as YYEEEE. DNA of the CDR3: TGTGCCAGCAGCTTCGTTCCGGGAGCTCTCCTCAATGAGCAGTTCTTC. This translates into CASSFVPGALLNEQFF. The whole variable domain, remainder taken from reference TRBV5-6 and TRBJ2-1, is DAGVTQSPTHLIKTRGQQVTLRCSPKSGHDTVSWYQQALGQGPQFIFQYYEEEERQRGNFPDRFSGHQFPNYSSELNVNALLLGDSALYLCASSFVPGALLNEQFFGPGTRLTVL.

The V call is TRBV7-9, the J call TRBJ1-4, with D hard to call. There are 16 residues in the CDR3. CDR1 is SEHNR, CDR2 FQNEAQ, per germline (reference sequence). V was pared by 4 bases and J by 5 bases, with 17 bases between. The CDR3 loop reads CASSWYVGMQNEKLFF. CDR3 nucleotide sequence: TGTGCCAGCAGCTGGTATGTGGGGATGCAGAATGAAAAACTGTTTTTT.

The chain joins TRBV9 to TRBJ2-2; 11 positions agree with TRBD2. The ends lost 4 bases at V and 4 bases at J; junction bases unmatched: 3. The CDR3 loop spans 15 amino acids. CDR1 and CDR2 from the germline V gene are SGDLS and YYNGEE. CDR3 DNA sequence: TGTGCCAGCAGCTCCGGGACTAGCGGCACCGGGGAGCTGTTTTTT. Protein: CASSSGTSGTGELFF.

The chain has TRBV9 and TRBJ1-3, with unresolved D. This CDR3 has 14 residues. From germline, CDR1 is SGDLS and CDR2 YYNGEE. Trimming took off 4 bases at V and 0 bases at J, with 8 bases between the two ends. The CDR3 DNA reads as TGTGCCAGCAGCTCCGGGGTCTCTGGAAACACCATATATTTT. Protein sequence: CASSSGVSGNTIYF.

The rearrangement joins TRBV19 to TRBJ2-2; possibly TRBD1 or TRBD2 for D (5 bases each). Germline CDR1 reads LNHDA; CDR2 reads SQIVND (reference sequence). The CDR3 length is 16 residues. Trimming removed 5 bases from V and 2 bases from J, with 15 bases in between. CDR3 region: CASSVSGAYNTGELFF. DNA for the CDR3: TGTGCCAGTAGTGTTTCCGGGGCCTATAACACCGGGGAGCTGTTTTTT. The full variable domain, its missing parts supplied by reference TRBV19 and TRBJ2-2, is DGGITQSPKYLFRKEGQNVTLSCEQNLNHDAMYWYRQDPGQGLRLIYYSQIVNDFQKGDIAEGYSVSREKKESFPLTVTSAQKNPTAFYLCASSVSGAYNTGELFFGEGSRLTVL.

The J gene is TRBJ1-6, the V gene TRBV14; no definite D call. The germline gives CDR1 SGHDN, CDR2 FVKESK. Deletions cut 1 base from V and 5 bases from J, with 12 bases between. The CDR3 has 16 residues. The chain's CDR3 is CASSQGISIHNSPLHF. In nucleotides, the CDR3 is TGTGCCAGCAGCCAAGGTATCTCGATTCATAATTCACCCCTCCACTTT.

This clone appeared a single time. The rearrangement uses TRBV30 and TRBJ2-3, with D maybe TRBD2 (5 bases). Germline CDR1 and CDR2: GTSNPN and SVGIG (reference sequence). Trimming cost V 5 bases and J 6 bases, with 12 bases left between them. This CDR3 has 12 residues. The DNA for the CDR3 is TGTGCCTGGCGAGTTAGCGTGGATACGCAGTATTTT. It encodes CAWRVSVDTQYF.

The J gene is TRBJ2-2, the V gene TRBV4-1; D gene ambiguous. Trimming took off 0 bases at V and 6 bases at J, with 11 bases between the two ends. CDR3 length equals 15 residues. In germline, CDR1 is MGHRA, CDR2 YSYEKL. CDR3 nucleotides: TGCGCCAGCAGCCAAGATGAAGTAACGTCCGGGGAGCTGTTTTTT. It encodes CASSQDEVTSGELFF.

This clone was counted a few times. V is TRBV6-5 and J is TRBJ1-4; D call uncertain. V dropped 0 bases and J dropped 11 bases, with 16 bases sitting between them. Germline V gene sequence: CDR1 MNHEY, CDR2 SVGAGI. The CDR3 is 15 amino acids. The CDR3 loop reads CASSYSNTDLGKLFF. The CDR3 DNA is TGTGCCAGCAGTTACTCGAATACGGACCTCGGGAAACTGTTTTTT.

This clone has only one observation. The chain couples TRBV10-3 to TRBJ2-3; 7 bases map to TRBD2. The CDR3 has 17 residues. V lost 3 bases, J lost 5 bases, and 14 bases stayed unmatched. The V gene's germline CDR1 is ENHRY and CDR2 SYGVKD. The CDR3 sequence is CAISDAVRAGNIDTQYF. The CDR3 DNA reads TGTGCCATCAGTGACGCGGTCCGAGCGGGGAACATAGATACGCAGTATTTT.